The TCR beta chain described here comes from a study of cytomegalovirus exposure and HLA in healthy donors. Healthy bone marrow donors made up the donors. The PCR used 60 Vbeta and 13 Jbeta primers. Repertoires were generated with immunoSEQ multiplex PCR, while TCRdb's copy carries only in-frame clones and drops some. Seen here are more than 110,000 clones, 70% to 80% observed once, and the top ten hold 8.8%. With regard to this clone: What it binds is unknown.

Notes on the study in general: In a later analysis, V- and J-gene trimming of beta chains associated with a DCLRE1C missense variant, replicated independently.

CDR3 length: 15 amino acids. Germline V gene data show CDR1 as SGHTA and CDR2 as FQGNSA. Germline trimming cut 5 bases from V and 2 bases from J; bases unmatched to any gene: 4. The sequence was obtained from a woman aged 45-65 years in good health and CMV-seropositive. The sequenced sample consisted of PBMCs. This chain joins TRBV7-2 and TRBJ2-7; TRBD2 matches 12 bases. The CDR3 sequence is CASSRTSGVPYEQYF. CDR3 nucleotides: TGTGCCAGCAGCCGGACTAGCGGGGTGCCCTACGAGCAGTACTTC.